This T cell receptor beta chain was observed in a study of identifying expanded T cells in peripheral blood (dated by TCRdb to between 2018 and 2021). For the wider study: Technical replicates were generated by sequencing separate aliquots of the same genomic DNA pool, with four replicates compared pairwise.

During the collection period, no immune events, such as infections, were documented for the healthy donors. Healthy-donor blood repertoires served as a training cohort to calibrate time-dependent variance in a beta-binomial model of T-cell clone differential abundance. There were roughly ten healthy donors in the training cohort, of whom 3 were female and 7 were male. The donors were between roughly 29 and 70 years old, with an average age of roughly 40 years. Obtained from a commercial supplier, whole blood was collected from each healthy donor at three time points set two weeks apart. For immunosequencing, genomic DNA was extracted from unsorted whole blood. The immunoSEQ Assay, which relies on bias-controlled multiplex PCR amplification of genomic DNA, was used to profile TCRbeta CDR3 regions. The authors' analysis ran thus. To quantify the absolute abundance of each unique TCRbeta CDR3 region, the sequences were collapsed and filtered. Differential abundance was tested with two models: a binomial (Fisher-equivalent) model and a beta-binomial model that adds time-dependent variance fitted from healthy donors. Any clone with fewer than 5 combined templates was excluded, and a clone was called differentially abundant if its Benjamini-Hochberg FDR was below 0.01. Using the form v = (b*log(k)+a)^2, the beta-binomial variance was modeled as a function of the total template count across the two samples. TCRdb retrieved this table from immuneACCESS and kept in-frame rearrangements only. Not all clones are present; in checked studies, unresolved V genes account for under half, and no reason is known for the remainder. V and J calls and clone size are as listed in that table; D and trimming were resolved from the DNA. For this sample the table gives about 100,000 clones, of which 88% were detected only once. Approximately 5.7% of the sample is in the top ten clones.

Points on this clone: Its antigen has not been determined. There are no base qualities to consult, and no much larger clone falls within one base.

The CDR3 starts with the cysteine, ends with the phenylalanine, and has 14 residues. Just the 42-base CDR3 DNA is kept, in frame starting at base 1. V is cut by 5 bases and J by 6 bases, and the space between the germline ends is 14 bases. For CDR1 and CDR2, the germline V gene lists MGHDK and SYGVNS. Broad study findings and their caveats: Between technical replicates the binomial model flagged roughly 1.2 differentially abundant clones, whereas over around 2 weeks the binomial model flagged about 16.4 and over approximately four weeks approximately 18. For all healthy donors, the variance in clone template counts between roughly two-week samples rose significantly as total template count increased. The authors expected that biological variance in healthy repertoires might rise further over much longer intervals, such as months to years. The beta-binomial model significantly reduced the number of clones called differentially abundant and the false-positive rate across all healthy-donor time intervals.

Sequences were obtained from blood. The rearrangement joined TRBV25-1 to TRBJ1-5, with no D gene named confidently. The TCR comes from a person aged 18 to 75 in good health. At the DNA level, the sequence is TGTGCCAGCAGTTTGAGCTCAGAGCGTCAGCCCCAGCATTTT. The translation is CASSLSSERQPQHF.